This TCR beta chain was identified in a study of cytomegalovirus exposure and HLA in healthy donors. A remark on this clone: Antigen unknown.

The PCR used 60 Vbeta and 13 Jbeta primers. Profiled with immunoSEQ multiplex PCR; TCRdb holds only in-frame clones, not every one. The repertoire includes 90,000 to 95,000 clones, roughly 73% of them detected once, and around 4% sits in the top ten. In germline, CDR1 is LNHDA, CDR2 SQIVND (reference sequence). V was clipped by 6 bases and J by 2 bases; unmatched bases: 6. This CDR3 contains 15 residues. Findings of the study overall: TCR beta chains associated with HLA were, in a later analysis, more clonally expanded than equally common others. Across donors, sequencing depth was assumed by presence/absence analyses to be roughly uniform. A later analysis linked a missense variant in DCLRE1C to the trimming of TCR beta V and J genes.

The genes are TRBV19 and TRBJ2-3; TRBD2 aligns across 9 bases. Sample: PBMCs. This clonotype was sampled from a male donor in good health and CMV-seropositive. The CDR3 coding sequence is TGTGCCAGTAGCGAACTAGCGGGTCTCACAGATACGCAGTATTTT. This translates into CASSELAGLTDTQYF.